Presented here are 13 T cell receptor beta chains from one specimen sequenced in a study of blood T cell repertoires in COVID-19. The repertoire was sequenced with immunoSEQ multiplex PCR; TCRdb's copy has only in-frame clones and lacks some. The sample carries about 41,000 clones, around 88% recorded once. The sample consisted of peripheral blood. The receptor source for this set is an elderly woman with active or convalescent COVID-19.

CDR3 sequence reads: CASSLVQNYGYTF. As DNA, the CDR3 is TGTGCCAGCAGCTTGGTGCAGAACTATGGCTACACCTTC. V usage is TRBV5-6 and J usage is TRBJ1-2; D is unresolved. The CDR3 contains 13 residues. Trimming shortened V by 0 bases and J by 2 bases, and 5 bases separated the two germline ends. Germline values: CDR1 SGHDT, CDR2 YYEEEE.

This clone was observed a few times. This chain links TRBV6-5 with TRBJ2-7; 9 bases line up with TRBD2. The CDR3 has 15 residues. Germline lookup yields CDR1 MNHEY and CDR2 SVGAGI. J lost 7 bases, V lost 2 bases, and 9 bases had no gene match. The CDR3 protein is CASSYGLAGSGEQYF. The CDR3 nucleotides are TGTGCCAGCAGTTACGGTCTAGCGGGATCCGGGGAGCAGTACTTC.

CDR3 DNA: TGTGCCAGCAGCGCTAGACAGGGGGCTTACGGCTACACCTTC. It codes for CASSARQGAYGYTF. V usage is TRBV7-9 and J usage is TRBJ1-2; 10 bases map to TRBD1. The trim removed 5 bases at V and 8 bases at J, leaving 8 bases unmatched. Looked up from germline, CDR1 is SEHNR and CDR2 is FQNEAQ (reference sequence). The CDR3 extends over 14 amino acids.

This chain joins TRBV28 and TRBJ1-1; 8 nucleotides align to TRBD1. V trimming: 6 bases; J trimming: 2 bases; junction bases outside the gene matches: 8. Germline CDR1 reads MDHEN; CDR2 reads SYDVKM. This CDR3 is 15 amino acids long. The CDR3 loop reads CASSTGDRTNTEAFF. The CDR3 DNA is TGTGCCAGCAGCACCGGGGACAGGACTAACACTGAAGCTTTCTTT.

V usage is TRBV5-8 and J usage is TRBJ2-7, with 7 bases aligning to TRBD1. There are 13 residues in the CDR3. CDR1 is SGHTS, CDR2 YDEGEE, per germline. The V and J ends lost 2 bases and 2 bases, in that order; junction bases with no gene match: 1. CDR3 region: CASSLQGTYEQYF. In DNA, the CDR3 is TGTGCCAGCAGCTTACAGGGGACCTACGAGCAGTACTTC.

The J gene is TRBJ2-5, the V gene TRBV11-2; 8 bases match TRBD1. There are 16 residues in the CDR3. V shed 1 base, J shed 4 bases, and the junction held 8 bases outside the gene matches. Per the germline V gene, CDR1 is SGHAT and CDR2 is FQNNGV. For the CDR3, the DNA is TGTGCCAGCAGCTTAGTTTGGCAGGGGGCACGAGAGACCCAGTACTTC. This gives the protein CASSLVWQGARETQYF.

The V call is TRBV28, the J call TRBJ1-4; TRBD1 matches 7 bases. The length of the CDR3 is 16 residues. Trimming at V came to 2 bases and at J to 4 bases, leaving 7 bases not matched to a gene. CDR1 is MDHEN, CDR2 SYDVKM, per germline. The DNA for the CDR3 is TGTGCCAGCAGTTTAACCCCGGGACAGATTAATGAAAAACTGTTTTTT. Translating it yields CASSLTPGQINEKLFF.

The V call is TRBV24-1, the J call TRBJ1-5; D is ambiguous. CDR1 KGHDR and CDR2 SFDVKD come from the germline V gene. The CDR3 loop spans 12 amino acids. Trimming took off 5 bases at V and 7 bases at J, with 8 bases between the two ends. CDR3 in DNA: TGTGCCACCAGTGTTGGTGCGCAGCCCCAGCATTTT. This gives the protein CATSVGAQPQHF.

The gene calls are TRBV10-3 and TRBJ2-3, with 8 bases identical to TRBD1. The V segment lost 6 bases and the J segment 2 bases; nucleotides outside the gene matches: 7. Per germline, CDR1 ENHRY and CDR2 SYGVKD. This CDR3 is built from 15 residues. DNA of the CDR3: TGTGCCATCAGCTACGACAGGGGAAACACAGATACGCAGTATTTT. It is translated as CAISYDRGNTDTQYF.

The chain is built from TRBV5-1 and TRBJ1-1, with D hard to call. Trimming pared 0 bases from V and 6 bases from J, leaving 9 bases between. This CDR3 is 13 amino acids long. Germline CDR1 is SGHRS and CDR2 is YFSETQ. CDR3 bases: TGCGCCAGCAGCTTGGGTCCGGTCGCTGAAGCTTTCTTT. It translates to CASSLGPVAEAFF.

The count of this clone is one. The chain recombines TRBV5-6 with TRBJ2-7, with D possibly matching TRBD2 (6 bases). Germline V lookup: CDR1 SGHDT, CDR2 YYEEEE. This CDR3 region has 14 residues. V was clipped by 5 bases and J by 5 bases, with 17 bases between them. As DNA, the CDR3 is TGTGCCAGCAGTCGGGACGCGACTAGTAACGAGCAGTACTTC. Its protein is CASSRDATSNEQYF.

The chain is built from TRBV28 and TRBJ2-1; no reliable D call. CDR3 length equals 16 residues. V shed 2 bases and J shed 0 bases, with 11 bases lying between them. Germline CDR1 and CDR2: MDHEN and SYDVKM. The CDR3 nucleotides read TGTGCCAGCAGTTTACGCCCCGCTAGCTCCTACAATGAGCAGTTCTTC. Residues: CASSLRPASSYNEQFF. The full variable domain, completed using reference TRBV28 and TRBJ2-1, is DVKVTQSSRYLVKRTGEKVFLECVQDMDHENMFWYRQDPGLGLRLIYFSYDVKMKEKGDIPEGYSVSREKKERFSLILESASTNQTSMYLCASSLRPASSYNEQFFGPGTRLTVL.

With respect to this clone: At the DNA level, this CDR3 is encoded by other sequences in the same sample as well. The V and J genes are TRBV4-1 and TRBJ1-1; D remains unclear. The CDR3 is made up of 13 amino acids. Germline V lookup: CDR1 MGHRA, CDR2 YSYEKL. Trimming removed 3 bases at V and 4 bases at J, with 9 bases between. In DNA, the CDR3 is TGCGCCAGCAGCCACGGGGTTGTCACTGAAGCTTTCTTT. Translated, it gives CASSHGVVTEAFF.